The next 4 T cell receptor beta chains were all read from a single sample in a study of blood T cell repertoires in COVID-19. Profiled with immunoSEQ multiplex PCR; TCRdb holds only in-frame clones, not every one. The table has about 89,000 clones, about nine tenths seen once; the top ten hold roughly 15%. Sequenced material: peripheral blood. These TCRs come from a male donor with acute or convalescent COVID-19.

The chain uses TRBV18 and TRBJ1-2; 9 nucleotides line up with TRBD1. This CDR3 comprises 15 residues. Germline loops: CDR1 KGHSH, CDR2 LQKENI. The trim removed 6 bases at V and 3 bases at J, leaving 8 bases unmatched. CDR3 residues: CASSLQGAGDYGYTF. The CDR3 DNA reads TGTGCCAGCTCTTTACAGGGGGCTGGCGACTATGGCTACACCTTC. Full variable domain (outside the CDR3, taken from reference TRBV18 and TRBJ1-2): NAGVMQNPRHLVRRRGQEARLRCSPMKGHSHVYWYRQLPEEGLKFMVYLQKENIIDESGMPKERFSAEFPKEGPSILRIQQVVRGDSAAYFCASSLQGAGDYGYTFGSGTRLTVV.

The chain uses TRBV29-1 and TRBJ2-5, with D maybe TRBD1 (6 bases). Germline V CDR1 and CDR2: SQVTM, ANQGSEA. The CDR3 extends over 11 amino acids. The CDR3, as DNA: TGCCATGCAGGGGCCGGGGAGACCCAGTACTTC. Protein sequence: CHAGAGETQYF.

The V gene is TRBV28, the J gene TRBJ2-3; 10 bases line up with TRBD2. The CDR3 length is 16 residues. The V and J ends lost 5 bases and 6 bases, in that order; junction bases with no gene match: 11. CDR1 and CDR2 (germline): MDHEN, SYDVKM. CDR3 amino acids: CASSKSGLAMGDTQYF. In DNA, the CDR3 is TGTGCCAGCAGTAAATCGGGACTAGCGATGGGGGATACGCAGTATTTT.

The genes are TRBV6-5 and TRBJ2-2, with no clear D. The CDR3 loop spans 14 amino acids. Trimming cost V 2 bases and J 5 bases, with 9 bases left between them. CDR1 and CDR2 (germline): MNHEY, SVGAGI. This CDR3 reads CASSYNKRTGELFF. CDR3 in DNA: TGTGCCAGCAGTTACAATAAGAGGACCGGGGAGCTGTTTTTT.